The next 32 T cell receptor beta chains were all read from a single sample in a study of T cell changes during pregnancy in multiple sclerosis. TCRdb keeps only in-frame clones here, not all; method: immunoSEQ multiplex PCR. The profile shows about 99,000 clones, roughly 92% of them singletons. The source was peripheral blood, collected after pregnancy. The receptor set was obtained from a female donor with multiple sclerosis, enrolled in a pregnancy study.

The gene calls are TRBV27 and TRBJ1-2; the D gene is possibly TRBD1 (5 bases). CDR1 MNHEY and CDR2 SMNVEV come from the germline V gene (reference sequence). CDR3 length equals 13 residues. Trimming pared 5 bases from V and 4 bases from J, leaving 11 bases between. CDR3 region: CASSNRRSYGYTF. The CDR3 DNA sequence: TGTGCCAGCAGTAACAGGAGATCCTATGGCTACACCTTC.

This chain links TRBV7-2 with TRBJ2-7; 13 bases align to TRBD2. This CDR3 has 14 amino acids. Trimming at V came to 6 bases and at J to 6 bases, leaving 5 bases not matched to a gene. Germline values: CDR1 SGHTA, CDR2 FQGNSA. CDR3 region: CASRLAGGPREQYF. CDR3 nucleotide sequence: TGTGCCAGCAGACTAGCGGGAGGGCCACGCGAGCAGTACTTC.

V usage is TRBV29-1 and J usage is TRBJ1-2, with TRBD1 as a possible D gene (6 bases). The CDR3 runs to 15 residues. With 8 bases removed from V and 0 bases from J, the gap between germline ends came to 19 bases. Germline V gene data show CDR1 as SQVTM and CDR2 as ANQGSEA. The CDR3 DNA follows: TGCAGCACCACCTTTGGGGGCTCAACTAACTATGGCTACACCTTC. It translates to CSTTFGGSTNYGYTF.

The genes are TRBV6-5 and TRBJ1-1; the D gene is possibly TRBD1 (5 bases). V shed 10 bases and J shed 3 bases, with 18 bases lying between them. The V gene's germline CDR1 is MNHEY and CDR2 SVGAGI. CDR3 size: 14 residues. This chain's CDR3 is CATHLGWGDTEAFF. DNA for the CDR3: TGTGCCACACACCTGGGCTGGGGCGACACTGAAGCTTTCTTT.

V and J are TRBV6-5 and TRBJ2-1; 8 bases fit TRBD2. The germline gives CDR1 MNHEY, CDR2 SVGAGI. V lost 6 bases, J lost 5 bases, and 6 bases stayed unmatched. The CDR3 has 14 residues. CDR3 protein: CASRPGLVDNEQFF. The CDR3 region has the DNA TGTGCCAGCAGGCCGGGACTAGTGGACAATGAGCAGTTCTTC.

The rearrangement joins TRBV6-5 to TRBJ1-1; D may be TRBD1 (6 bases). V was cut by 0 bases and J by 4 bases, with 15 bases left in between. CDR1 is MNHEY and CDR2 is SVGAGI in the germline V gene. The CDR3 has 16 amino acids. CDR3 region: CASSYSPGAGATEAFF. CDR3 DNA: TGTGCCAGCAGTTACTCCCCGGGCGCGGGGGCCACTGAAGCTTTCTTT.

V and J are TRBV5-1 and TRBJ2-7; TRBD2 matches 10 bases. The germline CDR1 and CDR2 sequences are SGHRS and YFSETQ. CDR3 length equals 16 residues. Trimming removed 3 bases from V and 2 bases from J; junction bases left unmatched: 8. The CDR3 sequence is CASSYPTSGPTYEQYF. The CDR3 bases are TGCGCCAGCAGCTACCCGACTAGCGGGCCCACCTACGAGCAGTACTTC. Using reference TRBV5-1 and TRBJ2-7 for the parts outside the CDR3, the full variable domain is KAGVTQTPRYLIKTRGQQVTLSCSPISGHRSVSWYQQTPGQGLQFLFEYFSETQRNKGNFPGRFSGRQFSNSRSEMNVSTLELGDSALYLCASSYPTSGPTYEQYFGPGTRLTVT.

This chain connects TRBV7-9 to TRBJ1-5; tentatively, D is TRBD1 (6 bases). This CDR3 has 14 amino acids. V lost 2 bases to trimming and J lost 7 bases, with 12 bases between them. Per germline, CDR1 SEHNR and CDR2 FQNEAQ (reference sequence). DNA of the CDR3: TGTGCCAGCAGCTTATTGGGGGCAGGACAGCCCCAGCATTTT. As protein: CASSLLGAGQPQHF.

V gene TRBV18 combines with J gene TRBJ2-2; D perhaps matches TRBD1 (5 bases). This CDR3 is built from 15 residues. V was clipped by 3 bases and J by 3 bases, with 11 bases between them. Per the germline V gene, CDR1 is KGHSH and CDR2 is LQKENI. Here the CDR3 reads CASSPPGPDTGELFF. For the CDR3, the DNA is TGTGCCAGCTCACCCCCAGGGCCCGACACCGGGGAGCTGTTTTTT.

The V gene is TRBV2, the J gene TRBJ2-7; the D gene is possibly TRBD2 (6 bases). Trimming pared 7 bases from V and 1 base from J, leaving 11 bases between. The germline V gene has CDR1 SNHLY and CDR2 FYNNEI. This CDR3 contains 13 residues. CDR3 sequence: CASTGTESYEQYF. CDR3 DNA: TGTGCCAGCACCGGGACTGAGTCCTACGAGCAGTACTTC.

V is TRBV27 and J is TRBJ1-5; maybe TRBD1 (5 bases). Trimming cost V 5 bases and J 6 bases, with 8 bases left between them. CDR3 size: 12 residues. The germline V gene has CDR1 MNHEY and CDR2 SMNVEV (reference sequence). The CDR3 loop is CASSGAGQPQHF. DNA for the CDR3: TGTGCCAGCAGTGGGGCAGGTCAGCCCCAGCATTTT.

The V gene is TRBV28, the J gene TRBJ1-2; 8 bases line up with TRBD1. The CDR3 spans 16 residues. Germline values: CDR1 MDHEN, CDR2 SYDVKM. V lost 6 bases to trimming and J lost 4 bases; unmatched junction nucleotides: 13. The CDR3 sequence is CASSVVGRGLSYGYTF. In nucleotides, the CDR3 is TGTGCCAGCAGCGTGGTGGGCAGGGGGCTAAGCTATGGCTACACCTTC.

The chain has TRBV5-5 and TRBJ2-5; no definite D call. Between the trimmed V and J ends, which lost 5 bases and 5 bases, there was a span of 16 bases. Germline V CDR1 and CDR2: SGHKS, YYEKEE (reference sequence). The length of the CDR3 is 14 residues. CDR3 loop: CASSDQGADETQYF. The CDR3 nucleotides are TGTGCCAGCAGTGACCAAGGAGCAGACGAGACCCAGTACTTC.

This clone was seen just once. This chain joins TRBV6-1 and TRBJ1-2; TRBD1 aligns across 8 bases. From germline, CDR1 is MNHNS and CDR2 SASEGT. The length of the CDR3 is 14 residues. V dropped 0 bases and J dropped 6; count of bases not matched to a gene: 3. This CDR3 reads CASSEAWTGNGYTF. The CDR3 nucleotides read TGTGCCAGCAGTGAAGCCTGGACAGGGAATGGCTACACCTTC.

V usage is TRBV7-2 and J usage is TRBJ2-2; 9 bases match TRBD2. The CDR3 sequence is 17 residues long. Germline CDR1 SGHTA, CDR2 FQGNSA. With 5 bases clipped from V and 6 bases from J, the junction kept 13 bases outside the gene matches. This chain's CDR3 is CASSLYPSGKVAGELFF. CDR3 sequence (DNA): TGTGCCAGCAGCCTATACCCTAGCGGGAAAGTCGCCGGGGAGCTGTTTTTT.

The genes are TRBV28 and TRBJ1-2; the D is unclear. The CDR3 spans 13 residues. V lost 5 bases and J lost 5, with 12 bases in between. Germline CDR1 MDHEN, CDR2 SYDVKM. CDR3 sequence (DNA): TGTGCCAGCAGTCCCACAGCTCCATATGGCTACACCTTC. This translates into CASSPTAPYGYTF.

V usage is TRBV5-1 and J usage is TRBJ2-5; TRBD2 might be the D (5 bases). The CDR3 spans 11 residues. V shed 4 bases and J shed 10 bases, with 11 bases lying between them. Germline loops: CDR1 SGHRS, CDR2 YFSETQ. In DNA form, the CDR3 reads TGCGCCAGCAGCGATCTGGGGAGCCAGTACTTC. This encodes CASSDLGSQYF.

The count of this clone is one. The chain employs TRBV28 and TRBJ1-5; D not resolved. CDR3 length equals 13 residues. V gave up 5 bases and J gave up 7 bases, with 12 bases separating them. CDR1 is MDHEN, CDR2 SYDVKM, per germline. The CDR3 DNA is TGTGCCAGCAGTCGAAACTTGGTGCAGCCCCAGCATTTT. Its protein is CASSRNLVQPQHF.

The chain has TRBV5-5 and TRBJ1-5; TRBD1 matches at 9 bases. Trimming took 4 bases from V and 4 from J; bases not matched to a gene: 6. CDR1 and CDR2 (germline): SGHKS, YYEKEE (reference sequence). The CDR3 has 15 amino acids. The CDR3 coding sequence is TGTGCCAGCAGCAGGAGCGGGACAGGGAATCAGCCCCAGCATTTT. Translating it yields CASSRSGTGNQPQHF.

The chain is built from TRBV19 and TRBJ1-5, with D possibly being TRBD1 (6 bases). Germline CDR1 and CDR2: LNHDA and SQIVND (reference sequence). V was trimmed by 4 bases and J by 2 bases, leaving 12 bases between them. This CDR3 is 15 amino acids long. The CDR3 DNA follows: TGTGCCAGTAGTAGGGACACGTCCCGCAATCAGCCCCAGCATTTT. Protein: CASSRDTSRNQPQHF.

CDR3 residues: CSVRTGHNQPQHF. The CDR3 DNA is TGCAGCGTAAGGACAGGGCACAATCAGCCCCAGCATTTT. V and J are TRBV29-1 and TRBJ1-5; 8 positions agree with TRBD1. Germline V gives CDR1 SQVTM, CDR2 ANQGSEA. After removal of 6 bases from V and 3 bases from J, the junction contained 4 bases not matched to a gene. The CDR3 is made up of 13 amino acids.

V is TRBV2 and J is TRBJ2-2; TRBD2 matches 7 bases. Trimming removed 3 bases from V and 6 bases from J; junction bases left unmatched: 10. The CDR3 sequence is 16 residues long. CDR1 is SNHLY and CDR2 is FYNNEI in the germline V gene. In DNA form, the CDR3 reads TGTGCCAGCAGTGAGAGTCTGGGGAGGGTGGCCGGGGAGCTGTTTTTT. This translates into CASSESLGRVAGELFF. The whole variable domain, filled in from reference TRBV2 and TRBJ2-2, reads EPEVTQTPSHQVTQMGQEVILRCVPISNHLYFYWYRQILGQKVEFLVSFYNNEISEKSEIFDDQFSVERPDGSNFTLKIRSTKLEDSAMYFCASSESLGRVAGELFFGEGSRLTVL.

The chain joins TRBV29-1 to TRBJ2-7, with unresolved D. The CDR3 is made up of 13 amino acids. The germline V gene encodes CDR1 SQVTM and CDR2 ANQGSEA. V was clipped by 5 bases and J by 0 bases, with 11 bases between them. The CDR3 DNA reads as TGCAGCGTTCTTCGAGGAGACTCCTACGAGCAGTACTTC. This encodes CSVLRGDSYEQYF.

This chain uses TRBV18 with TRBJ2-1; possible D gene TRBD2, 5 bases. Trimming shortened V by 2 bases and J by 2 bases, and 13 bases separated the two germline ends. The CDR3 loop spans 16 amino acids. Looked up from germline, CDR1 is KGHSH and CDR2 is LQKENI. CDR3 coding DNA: TGTGCCAGCTCACCAGGTAGAGGAGGCCCCTACAATGAGCAGTTCTTC. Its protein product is CASSPGRGGPYNEQFF.

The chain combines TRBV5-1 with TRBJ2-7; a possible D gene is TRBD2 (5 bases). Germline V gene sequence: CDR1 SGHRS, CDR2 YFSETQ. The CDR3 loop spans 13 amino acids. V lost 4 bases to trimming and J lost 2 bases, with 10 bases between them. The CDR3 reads CASSPGLPYEQYF. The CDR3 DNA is TGCGCCAGCAGCCCCGGACTCCCCTACGAGCAGTACTTC.

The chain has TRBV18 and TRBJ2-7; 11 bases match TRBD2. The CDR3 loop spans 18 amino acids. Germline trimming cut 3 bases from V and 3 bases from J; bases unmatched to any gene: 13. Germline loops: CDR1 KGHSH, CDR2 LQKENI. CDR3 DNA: TGTGCCAGCTCACCGATGATAGCGGGAGGGCCGAAAGTCTACGAGCAGTACTTC. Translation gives CASSPMIAGGPKVYEQYF.

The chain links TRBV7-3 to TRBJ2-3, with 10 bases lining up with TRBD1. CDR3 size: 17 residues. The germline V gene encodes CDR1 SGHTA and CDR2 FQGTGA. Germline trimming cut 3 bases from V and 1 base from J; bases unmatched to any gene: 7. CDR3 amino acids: CASSFDRGLSGTDTQYF. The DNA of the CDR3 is TGTGCCAGCAGCTTCGACAGGGGGCTCTCGGGCACAGATACGCAGTATTTT.

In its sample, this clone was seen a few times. CDR3 sequence (DNA): TGTGCCTGGACCCGAGGTAACACTGAAGCTTTCTTT. Amino acids: CAWTRGNTEAFF. The V and J genes are TRBV30 and TRBJ1-1, with D unclear. This CDR3 is built from 12 residues. Per the germline V gene, CDR1 is GTSNPN and CDR2 is SVGIG (reference sequence). Trimming shortened V by 4 bases and J by 2 bases, and 8 bases separated the two germline ends.

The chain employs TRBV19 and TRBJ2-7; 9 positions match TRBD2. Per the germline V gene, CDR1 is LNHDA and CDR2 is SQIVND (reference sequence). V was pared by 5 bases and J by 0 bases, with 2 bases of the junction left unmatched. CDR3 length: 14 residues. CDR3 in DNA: TGTGCCAGTAGTCGTAGCGGGAGCTCCTACGAGCAGTACTTC. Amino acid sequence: CASSRSGSSYEQYF.

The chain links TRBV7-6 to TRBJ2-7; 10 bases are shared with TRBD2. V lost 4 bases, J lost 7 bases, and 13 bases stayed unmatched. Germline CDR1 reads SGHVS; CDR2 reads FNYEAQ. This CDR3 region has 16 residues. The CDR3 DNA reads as TGTGCCAGCAGCTCCCCATCTGGAGCGGGAGGGGGTGAGCAGTACTTC. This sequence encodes CASSSPSGAGGGEQYF.

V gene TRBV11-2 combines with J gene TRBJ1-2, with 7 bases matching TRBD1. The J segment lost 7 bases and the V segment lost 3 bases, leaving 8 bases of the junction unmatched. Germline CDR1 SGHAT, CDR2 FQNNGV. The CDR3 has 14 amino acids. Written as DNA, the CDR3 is TGTGCCAGCAGCTTGGGGACAGTCGGCGGTGGCTACACCTTC. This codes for CASSLGTVGGGYTF.

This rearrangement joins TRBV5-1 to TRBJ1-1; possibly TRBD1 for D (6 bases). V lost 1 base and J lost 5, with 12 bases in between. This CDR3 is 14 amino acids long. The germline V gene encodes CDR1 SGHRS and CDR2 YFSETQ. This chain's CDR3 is CASSLLPGETEAFF. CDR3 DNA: TGCGCCAGCAGCTTGTTGCCAGGGGAGACTGAAGCTTTCTTT.